This note documents a single T cell receptor beta chain sequence. In the study's own analysis: Amplification from reference gene primers served as the basis for estimated nucleated cell counts. The method was immunoSEQ multiplex PCR; TCRdb's version includes in-frame clones alone and lacks a portion of them. The V and J calls and clone size were taken over from that table, and D and trimming were inferred from the DNA. The table has more than 100,000 clones, about 90% seen once. The data were obtained in a study of blood T cell repertoires in COVID-19. At the level of the study: The origin of the acute and convalescent COVID-19 samples was the United States, Italy and Spain. PBMCs, B-cell-depleted T cells, or T cells provided the cDNA or gDNA that made up the material.

The CDR3 length is 14 residues. Germline V lookup: CDR1 MNHEY, CDR2 SVGAGI. Trimming removed 5 bases from V and 5 bases from J; junction bases left unmatched: 3. The clonotype originates from a woman aged 55-75 years with acute or convalescent COVID-19. The specimen sequenced was peripheral blood. The chain is built from TRBV6-5 and TRBJ2-7, with TRBD2 identical over 13 bases. The CDR3 DNA reads as TGTGCCAGCAGTCCGGGACTAGCGGGAAACGAGCAGTACTTC. Translated: CASSPGLAGNEQYF.